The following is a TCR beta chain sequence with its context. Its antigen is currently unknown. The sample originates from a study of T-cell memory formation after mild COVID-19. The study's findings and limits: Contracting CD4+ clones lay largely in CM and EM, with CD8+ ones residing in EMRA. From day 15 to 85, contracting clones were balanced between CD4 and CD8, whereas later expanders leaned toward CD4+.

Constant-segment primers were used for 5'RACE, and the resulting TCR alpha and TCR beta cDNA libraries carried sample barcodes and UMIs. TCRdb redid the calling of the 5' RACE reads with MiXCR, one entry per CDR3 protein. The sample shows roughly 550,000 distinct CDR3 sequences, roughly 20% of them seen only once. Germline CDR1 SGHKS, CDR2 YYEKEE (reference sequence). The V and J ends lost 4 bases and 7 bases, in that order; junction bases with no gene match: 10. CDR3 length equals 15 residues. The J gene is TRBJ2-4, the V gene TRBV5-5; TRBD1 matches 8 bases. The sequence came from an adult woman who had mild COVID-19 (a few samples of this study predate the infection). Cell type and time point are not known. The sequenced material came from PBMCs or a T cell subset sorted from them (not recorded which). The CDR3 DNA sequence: TGTGCCAGCAGCCCGCGGTGGACAGGGTCCAACATTCAGTACTTC. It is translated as CASSPRWTGSNIQYF.